This record covers a single T cell receptor (beta chain). The antigen is undetermined. The germline gives CDR1 LGHNA, CDR2 YSLEER. This CDR3 is 15 amino acids long. Trimming took 0 bases from V and 3 from J, leaving 11 bases between them. The sample is drawn from a study of Tregs in tolerant kidney transplant recipients. Study-wide findings and caveats: For some patients, primers changed over time, blocking nucleotide-level comparison. Tregs expanded with activated donor B cells seemed most donor-specific.

Profiled with immunoSEQ multiplex PCR; TCRdb holds only in-frame clones, not every one. Among fewer than 20,000 clones listed, roughly 50% were seen once. Recipient PBMCs carried a CFSE label and met irradiated graft donor PBMCs for five to seven days before FACS sorting. This sequence was found in a human patient who received a combined kidney and bone marrow transplant. This chain uses TRBV4-3 with TRBJ1-2, with TRBD1 as a possible D gene (5 bases). Sample: CD4+ T cells from blood cultured with allogeneic cells, taken before the transplant. The CDR3 loop reads CASSQEEGTYYGYTF. CDR3 in DNA: TGCGCCAGCAGCCAAGAGGAGGGGACCTACTATGGCTACACCTTC.